This T cell receptor beta chain comes out of a study of siplizumab effects on memory and regulatory T cells. Study results and caveats: Roughly 80-95% of proliferating CD4+ or CD8+ clones lacked a naive or memory phenotype that could be assigned. Alloreactive sequences traceable to unstimulated CD4+ memory cells declined significantly under siplizumab. Whether the proliferating Tregs (from siplizumab cultures) were suppressive was not confirmed. Unstimulated subsets were the mapping target of only a minor fraction of alloreactive clones.

Looked up from germline, CDR1 is SGHVS and CDR2 is FQNEAQ. The CDR3 is made up of 14 amino acids. A word on this clone: The antigen is undetermined.

Using immunoSEQ multiplex PCR, the repertoire was profiled, and TCRdb retains in-frame clones only, with some absent. The sample yields about 100,000 clones, roughly nine tenths seen once. The chain combines TRBV7-8 with TRBJ2-5; TRBD2 matches 7 bases. TRBJ2-7 explains the end of the DNA better; the J call may be wrong. Sequenced sample: CD4+ T cells sorted from blood. This sequence originates from a human donor in good health. The CDR3 nucleotides read TGTGCCAGCAGCTTCTCTGCGGGGGCCTACGAGCAGTACTTC. Protein product: CASSFSAGAYEQYF.